The next 18 T cell receptor beta chains were all read from a single sample in a study of CD8 T cells in ankylosing spondylitis (dated by TCRdb to the late 2010s). Libraries were constructed by 5' RACE. The listed sequencing device is Illumina HiSeq 2500. Clones were called with MiXCR by TCRdb after fastp trimmed the public reads at Q25, and only in-frame beta chains were retained. Rows are combined by CDR3 protein, so each entry shows the most common genes and DNA. Recorded for this sample are roughly 120,000 distinct CDR3 sequences; roughly an eighth of them occurred a single time. Approximately 3% of the sample is held by the ten biggest clonotypes. Material for sequencing was blood, either unsorted or a sorted T cell fraction (not recorded which). These receptors originate from a female donor with ankylosing spondylitis or in good health (not recorded which).

The V call is TRBV7-9, the J call TRBJ1-1; 12 bases are shared with TRBD1. This CDR3 spans 15 amino acids. The V gene's germline CDR1 is SEHNR and CDR2 FQNEAQ (reference sequence). V gave up 1 base and J gave up 6 bases; unmatched junction bases: 3. CDR3 bases: TGTGCCAGCAGCTTAGGGGGACAGGGGGCATCTGAAGCTTTCTTT. Residues: CASSLGGQGASEAFF. Drawing the rest from reference TRBV7-9 and TRBJ1-1, the complete variable domain is DTGVSQNPRHKITKRGQNVTFRCDPISEHNRLYWYRQTLGQGPEFLTYFQNEAQLEKSRLLSDRFSAERPKGSFSTLEIQRTEQGDSAMYLCASSLGGQGASEAFFGQGTRLTVV.

V usage is TRBV5-1 and J usage is TRBJ2-5; 7 bases fit TRBD2. CDR3 length: 16 residues. Trimming at V came to 4 bases and at J to 3 bases, leaving 12 bases not matched to a gene. The germline CDR1 and CDR2 sequences are SGHRS and YFSETQ. CDR3 nucleotides: TGCGCCAGCAGCCCCGGGACTATTTTAACTGAAGAGACCCAGTACTTC. Translating it yields CASSPGTILTEETQYF.

This clonotype has ten or more counts. The chain has TRBV29-1 and TRBJ1-5; TRBD1 might be the D (5 bases). Trimming left V 0 bases short and J 0 bases short, with 6 bases between. CDR3 size: 14 residues. In germline, CDR1 is SQVTM, CDR2 ANQGSEA. CDR3 bases: TGCAGCGTTGAAGAGGGGGATAGCAATCAGCCCCAGCATTTT. Translation: CSVEEGDSNQPQHF.

The rearrangement uses TRBV7-2 and TRBJ2-5; D may be TRBD2 (6 bases). CDR1 is SGHTA, CDR2 FQGNSA, per germline. Trimming shortened V by 3 bases and J by 1 base, and 6 bases separated the two germline ends. This CDR3 contains 13 residues. The CDR3: CASSFSGQETQYF. The CDR3 DNA reads as TGTGCCAGCAGCTTTAGCGGCCAAGAGACCCAGTACTTC.

The CDR3 DNA sequence: TGTGCCAGCAGCTTTCGGACTAGCGGGGTTAGCACAGATACGCAGTATTTT. It codes for CASSFRTSGVSTDTQYF. The V call is TRBV7-2, the J call TRBJ2-3; 12 bases line up with TRBD2. There are 17 residues in the CDR3. Trimming at V came to 3 bases and at J to 0 bases, leaving 4 bases not matched to a gene. Looked up from germline, CDR1 is SGHTA and CDR2 is FQGNSA.

The chain has TRBV9 and TRBJ2-3; D unclear. Germline loops: CDR1 SGDLS, CDR2 YYNGEE. The CDR3 extends over 16 amino acids. The V end lost 0 bases, the J end lost 1 base, and 12 bases lay between the germline ends. In nucleotides, the CDR3 is TGTGCCAGCAGCGTAGTTGGGGTAGGAGGCACAGATACGCAGTATTTT. This gives the protein CASSVVGVGGTDTQYF.

In its sample, this clonotype was seen many times. This chain connects TRBV20-1 to TRBJ2-2; 9 bases agree with TRBD2. This CDR3 contains 14 residues. Unmatched junction bases numbered 1, after V lost 3 bases and J lost 2 bases. Per the germline V gene, CDR1 is DFQATT and CDR2 is SNEGSKA (reference sequence). The CDR3 here is CSARTSGNTGELFF. CDR3 coding DNA: TGCAGTGCTAGGACTAGCGGAAACACCGGGGAGCTGTTTTTT.

The rearrangement joins TRBV11-2 to TRBJ2-2; no clear D. The CDR3 length is 14 residues. CDR1 and CDR2 from the germline V gene are SGHAT and FQNNGV. Trimming took 3 bases from V and 1 from J, leaving 6 bases between them. The DNA for the CDR3 is TGTGCCAGCAGCTTTCTGGTGAACACCGGGGAGCTGTTTTTT. Protein: CASSFLVNTGELFF.

Notes on this clonotype: At one of its ends the junction is not consistent with the germline gene, which may arise from a read error. The J gene is TRBJ2-4, the V gene TRBV30; D perhaps matches TRBD1 (6 bases). The CDR3 spans 14 residues. Per germline, CDR1 GTSNPN and CDR2 SVGIG (reference sequence). The CDR3 DNA is TGTGCCTGGAGGCACAAAGGGGGACAAAACAGTCAGTACTTC. This translates into CAWRHKGGQNSQYF.

This clonotype occurred a few times. This chain links TRBV13 with TRBJ1-2; D remains ambiguous. The germline gives CDR1 PRHDT, CDR2 FYEKMQ (reference sequence). V lost 2 bases and J lost 8, with 9 bases in between. The CDR3 covers 12 residues. CDR3 sequence: CASSLTSAGYTF. The CDR3, as DNA: TGTGCCAGCAGCTTAACTTCAGCAGGCTACACCTTC. The variable domain in full, completed from reference TRBV13 and TRBJ1-2, reads AAGVIQSPRHLIKEKRETATLKCYPIPRHDTVYWYQQGPGQDPQFLISFYEKMQSDKGSIPDRFSAQQFSDYHSELNMSSLELGDSALYFCASSLTSAGYTFGSGTRLTVV.

This clonotype was observed many times. The rearrangement uses TRBV5-1 and TRBJ1-1; no clear D gene. Per germline, CDR1 SGHRS and CDR2 YFSETQ. Trimming removed 1 base from V and 4 bases from J, with 5 bases in between. There are 12 residues in the CDR3. Here the CDR3 DNA reads TGCGCCAGCAGCTTGAGTTTCACTGAAGCTTTCTTT. It specifies CASSLSFTEAFF.

This clonotype was picked up a small number of times. The chain couples TRBV27 to TRBJ2-2, with a possible D match to TRBD1 (6 bases). V lost 8 bases and J lost 2, with 18 bases in between. The CDR3 has 16 residues. Germline CDR1 reads MNHEY; CDR2 reads SMNVEV (reference sequence). CDR3 in amino acids: CASRPLRTDNTGELFF. CDR3 sequence (DNA): TGTGCCAGCCGACCTCTTCGGACAGATAACACCGGGGAGCTGTTTTTT.

This clonotype was detected only a few times. This chain connects TRBV20-1 to TRBJ2-7, with D possibly matching TRBD1 (6 bases). V lost 6 bases to trimming and J lost 5 bases, with 17 bases between them. The CDR3 totals 13 residues. Looked up from germline, CDR1 is DFQATT and CDR2 is SNEGSKA (reference sequence). This CDR3 is CSAPGRGVDEQYF. CDR3 DNA sequence: TGCAGTGCACCAGGCAGGGGAGTGGACGAGCAGTACTTC.

There are a few counts of this clonotype. The CDR3 DNA reads TGTGCCAGCAGTTCCAACAGCCTCGTCGGTCAGCCCCAGCATTTT. Its protein is CASSSNSLVGQPQHF. The chain couples TRBV12-3 or TRBV12-4 to TRBJ1-5; D unresolved. The CDR3 sequence is 15 residues long. The V end was cut by 4 bases, the J end by 6 bases, with 16 bases between.

V usage is TRBV20-1 and J usage is TRBJ2-3; D not certain. Germline assignment: CDR1 DFQATT and CDR2 SNEGSKA (reference sequence). The CDR3 covers 13 residues. V was shortened by 3 bases and J by 5 bases, with 12 bases between the two germline ends. The CDR3 sequence: CSARNVPKDTQYF. As DNA, the CDR3 is TGCAGTGCTAGGAACGTCCCCAAAGATACGCAGTATTTT.

V is TRBV5-4 and J is TRBJ2-2, with 7 bases matching TRBD2. The V and J ends lost 2 bases and 2 bases, in that order; junction bases with no gene match: 6. This CDR3 is built from 16 residues. Per the germline V gene, CDR1 is SGHNT and CDR2 is YYREEE (reference sequence). This CDR3 is CASSLDPGGNTGELFF. The DNA for the CDR3 is TGTGCCAGCAGCTTAGACCCGGGAGGAAACACCGGGGAGCTGTTTTTT.

This clonotype was counted at least ten times. The rearrangement joins TRBV6-5 to TRBJ2-5; a possible D gene is TRBD1 (6 bases). CDR3 size: 13 residues. Germline assignment: CDR1 MNHEY and CDR2 SVGAGI. The ends were cut back, 2 bases at V and 4 bases at J, with 8 bases in the middle. The DNA of the CDR3 is TGTGCCAGCAGTTACAGCAGGGGAGAGACCCAGTACTTC. It translates to CASSYSRGETQYF.

CDR3 in DNA: TGTGCCAGCAGCCATGGGGGACACACCGGGGAGCTGTTTTTT. Translating gives CASSHGGHTGELFF. The chain couples TRBV3-1 to TRBJ2-2; D tentatively reads TRBD1 or TRBD2 (5 bases each). The CDR3 is 14 residues long. The germline gives CDR1 LGHDT, CDR2 YNNKEL (reference sequence). Deletions cut 3 bases from V and 3 bases from J, with 8 bases between.